One and the same sample provided the 14 T cell receptor beta chains below, sequenced in a study of blood T cell repertoires in COVID-19. This table comes from immunoSEQ multiplex PCR, and its TCRdb copy is limited to in-frame clones, with some not included. The table lists more than 70,000 clones, about 90% of them singletons. The sequenced sample was peripheral blood. The receptor set was obtained from a woman in her fifties or sixties with active or convalescent COVID-19.

V gene TRBV10-3 combines with J gene TRBJ1-1; a weak D match, TRBD1 (6 bases). Germline CDR1 and CDR2: ENHRY and SYGVKD. The CDR3 spans 16 residues. V dropped 4 bases and J dropped 4 bases, with 19 bases sitting between them. CDR3: CAISALVPGVGTEAFF. In DNA form, the CDR3 reads TGTGCCATCAGTGCCCTTGTACCAGGGGTGGGCACTGAAGCTTTCTTT.

The chain is built from TRBV7-9 and TRBJ1-1, with 11 bases that match TRBD1. CDR3 length: 15 residues. The germline gives CDR1 SEHNR, CDR2 FQNEAQ (reference sequence). V shed 5 bases and J 1 base; nucleotides not matched to a gene: 3. The CDR3 DNA is TGTGCCAGCAGCCCGGGGACAGGGGGGAACACTGAAGCTTTCTTT. Translating it yields CASSPGTGGNTEAFF.

V and J are TRBV6-2 or TRBV6-3 and TRBJ1-2; TRBD1 matches at 7 bases. Germline V lookup: CDR1 MNHEY, CDR2 SVGEGT. The CDR3 is made up of 16 amino acids. The V and J ends lost 1 base and 0 bases, in that order; junction bases with no gene match: 5. CDR3 amino acids: CASSYYGRGTNYGYTF. CDR3 bases: TGTGCCAGCAGTTACTATGGCAGGGGGACTAACTATGGCTACACCTTC.

The J gene is TRBJ2-3, the V gene TRBV2; D perhaps matches TRBD1 (5 bases). V lost 6 bases to trimming and J lost 1 base, with 11 bases between them. CDR3 length: 14 amino acids. CDR1 and CDR2 (germline): SNHLY, FYNNEI. The CDR3 region has the DNA TGTGCCAGCAGGGACAACCCGGGCACAGATACGCAGTATTTT. As protein: CASRDNPGTDTQYF.

The genes are TRBV6-2 or TRBV6-3 and TRBJ1-2, with 8 bases aligning to TRBD1. CDR1 MNHEY and CDR2 SVGEGT come from the germline V gene. V lost 0 bases, J lost 4 bases, and 4 bases stayed unmatched. The CDR3 spans 15 residues. Here the CDR3 DNA reads TGTGCCAGCAGTTACTCGACTACAGGGGGCTATGGCTACACCTTC. This gives the protein CASSYSTTGGYGYTF.

The chain joins TRBV5-1 to TRBJ2-1; 9 bases line up with TRBD1. The length of the CDR3 is 15 residues. Trimming at V came to 4 bases and at J to 6 bases, leaving 8 bases not matched to a gene. Germline CDR1 SGHRS, CDR2 YFSETQ. Here the CDR3 reads CASSPSGTGLNEQFF. Here the CDR3 DNA reads TGCGCCAGCAGCCCCTCGGGGACAGGGCTCAATGAGCAGTTCTTC.

The chain has TRBV11-3 and TRBJ2-1; 7 bases agree with TRBD2. The CDR3 sequence is 13 residues long. V trimming: 5 bases; J trimming: 9 bases; junction bases outside the gene matches: 7. The germline CDR1 and CDR2 sequences are SGHNT and YENEEA. CDR3 coding DNA: TGTGCCAGCAGCCCTACGACGGGGGGTGAGCAGTTCTTC. Translating gives CASSPTTGGEQFF.

This rearrangement joins TRBV9 to TRBJ2-1; D might be TRBD1 (5 bases). Germline CDR1 and CDR2: SGDLS and YYNGEE. Deletions cut 0 bases from V and 5 bases from J, with 15 bases between. The CDR3 runs 16 residues. The CDR3 reads CASSVVGHLLNNEQFF. The CDR3 coding sequence is TGTGCCAGCAGCGTAGTTGGACACCTCCTAAACAATGAGCAGTTCTTC.

The chain carries TRBV4-2 and TRBJ2-7, with TRBD1 matching 10 bases. The V gene's germline CDR1 is LGHNA and CDR2 YNFKEQ. The ends lost 2 bases at V and 2 bases at J; junction bases unmatched: 3. The CDR3 is 15 residues long. The CDR3 loop is CASSQMGTGAYEQYF. In DNA, the CDR3 is TGTGCCAGCAGCCAAATGGGGACAGGGGCCTACGAGCAGTACTTC.

The gene calls are TRBV5-1 and TRBJ2-2, with D perhaps matching TRBD1 (5 bases). The CDR3 has 15 residues. Between the trimmed V and J ends, which lost 2 bases and 3 bases, there was a span of 11 bases. Looked up from germline, CDR1 is SGHRS and CDR2 is YFSETQ. This CDR3 is CASSLAGKDTGELFF. The CDR3 nucleotides read TGCGCCAGCAGCTTAGCAGGGAAGGACACCGGGGAGCTGTTTTTT.

This clone was observed a single time. The genes are TRBV30 and TRBJ1-4; 10 bases are a match to TRBD1. Per germline, CDR1 GTSNPN and CDR2 SVGIG (reference sequence). The CDR3 has 14 amino acids. Trimming at V came to 3 bases and at J to 7 bases, leaving 5 bases not matched to a gene. DNA for the CDR3: TGTGCCTGGAGGGGGACAGGGGTCGGTGAAAAACTGTTTTTT. Amino acid sequence: CAWRGTGVGEKLFF.

The chain carries TRBV7-9 and TRBJ2-1, with D perhaps TRBD2 (5 bases). The CDR3 spans 15 residues. Germline-derived CDR1 and CDR2 are SEHNR and FQNEAQ (reference sequence). The V gene lost 5 bases and the J gene lost 6 bases, with 17 bases spanning the gap. The CDR3 nucleotides read TGTGCCAGCAGCAAAAGCGGTTTCCTCGGCAATGAGCAGTTCTTC. This encodes CASSKSGFLGNEQFF.

The CDR3 DNA reads TGTGCTAGTGGCCCAGGGAGCGGGGGGAACACAGATACGCAGTATTTT. As protein: CASGPGSGGNTDTQYF. The chain is built from TRBV12-5 and TRBJ2-3; the match to TRBD2 covers 9 bases. Per germline, CDR1 LGHNT and CDR2 FRNRAP. The CDR3 has 16 residues. V lost 6 bases, J lost 2 bases, and 9 bases stayed unmatched.

This chain joins TRBV25-1 and TRBJ2-5; D might be TRBD1 (5 bases). CDR3 length equals 13 residues. Per germline, CDR1 MGHDK and CDR2 SYGVNS. V was clipped by 4 bases and J by 2 bases, with 8 bases between them. The CDR3 is CASSGGAQETQYF. CDR3 bases: TGTGCCAGCAGTGGGGGCGCTCAAGAGACCCAGTACTTC.